A single sample is the source of the 26 T cell receptor beta chains below, sequenced in a study of metastatic and nonmetastatic thyroid tumors. No treatment of any kind had been given to any patient before thyroid surgery. TCRdb reassembled clones from the PCR reads with MiXCR. The table records tens of thousands of clones, approximately 4% of them present only once. The sequencing input was blood. The receptors here all came from a female donor with papillary thyroid cancer or a benign thyroid nodule (not recorded which). Some clones in this sample may be carry-over from other donors' samples.

This clone was seen repeatedly, ten times or more. Here the CDR3 DNA reads TGTGCCACCAGCAGACATCCACAGGGGCGAGGCGGGAGGGATCCAGATACGCAGTATTTT. Protein sequence: CATSRHPQGRGGRDPDTQYF. V gene TRBV15 combines with J gene TRBJ2-3; 9 positions match TRBD2. This CDR3 has 20 amino acids. Looked up from germline, CDR1 is LNHNV and CDR2 is YYDKDF (reference sequence). V trimming: 2 bases; J trimming: 4 bases; junction bases outside the gene matches: 19.

The chain employs TRBV25-1 and TRBJ1-2, with D unclear. Deletions cut 3 bases from V and 14 bases from J, with 22 bases between. This CDR3 contains 14 residues. Germline V gives CDR1 MGHDK, CDR2 SYGVNS. The CDR3 DNA sequence: TGTGCCAGCAGTGAGGTAGCCGAGGTCCCTCACCTGACCTTC. Translating gives CASSEVAEVPHLTF.

This clone was counted ten times or more. This rearrangement joins TRBV27 to TRBJ2-2; D possibly corresponds to TRBD2 (6 bases). Germline CDR1 reads MNHEY; CDR2 reads SMNVEV (reference sequence). The CDR3 contains 16 residues. V lost 7 bases, J lost 5 bases, and 20 bases lay in between. The CDR3 reads CASTLDWTGGTGELFF. In nucleotides, the CDR3 is TGTGCCAGCACCTTAGACTGGACCGGGGGTACCGGGGAGCTGTTTTTT.

Regarding this clone: The junction differs from germline at one of its ends, possibly a read error. V is TRBV12-3 or TRBV12-4 and J is TRBJ1-1, with 9 bases that match TRBD1. The length of the CDR3 is 16 residues. Here the CDR3 reads CAISLYSGQGYPEAFF. As DNA, the CDR3 is TGTGCCATCAGTCTATACTCGGGACAGGGATACCCTGAAGCTTTCTTT.

This clone was observed at least ten times. The chain has TRBV5-1 and TRBJ1-1; perhaps TRBD1 as D (5 bases). The germline CDR1 and CDR2 sequences are SGHRS and YFSETQ. The CDR3 contains 13 residues. Trimming took off 2 bases at V and 4 bases at J, with 9 bases between the two ends. The CDR3 loop reads CASSLQESTEAFF. CDR3 bases: TGCGCCAGCAGCTTACAGGAGAGCACTGAAGCTTTCTTT.

This clone was observed at least ten times. The chain recombines TRBV12-3 or TRBV12-4 with TRBJ2-1, with 11 bases fitting TRBD2. The CDR3 has 14 amino acids. V lost 7 bases and J lost 7; bases outside the gene matches: 6. As DNA, the CDR3 is TGTGCCAGCACACTCTCTAGCGGGAGGAATGAGCAGTTCTTC. Amino acids: CASTLSSGRNEQFF.

At least ten counts were recorded for this clone. The chain uses TRBV5-1 and TRBJ1-2, with a weak D call TRBD1 (6 bases). Trimming took off 2 bases at V and 2 bases at J, with 13 bases between the two ends. The V gene's germline CDR1 is SGHRS and CDR2 YFSETQ. This CDR3 is 15 amino acids long. Written as DNA, the CDR3 is TGCGCCAGCAGCTTCCGACTCACAGGGAACTATGGCTACACCTTC. Residues: CASSFRLTGNYGYTF.

This clone was seen repeatedly, ten times or more. The chain carries TRBV20-1 and TRBJ1-5; 10 positions agree with TRBD1. CDR1 DFQATT and CDR2 SNEGSKA come from the germline V gene (reference sequence). This CDR3 comprises 13 residues. Losses at the gene ends were 5 bases for V and 7 bases for J; bases not matched to a gene: 5. CDR3 region: CSALTGGGQPQHF. The CDR3 coding sequence is TGCAGTGCTTTGACAGGGGGCGGGCAGCCCCAGCATTTT.

This clone was seen at least ten times. The chain couples TRBV10-1 to TRBJ2-7; perhaps TRBD2 as D (6 bases). CDR1 is WNHNN, CDR2 SYGVQD, per germline (reference sequence). Trimming removed 4 bases from V and 5 bases from J, with 15 bases in between. The CDR3 runs to 14 residues. In nucleotides, the CDR3 is TGCGCCAGCAGTGGGGACTCTTTTTCCGACGAGCAGTACTTC. It specifies CASSGDSFSDEQYF.

This clone was detected ten times or more. This rearrangement joins TRBV20-1 to TRBJ2-1; 11 bases fit TRBD2. Germline CDR1 is DFQATT and CDR2 is SNEGSKA (reference sequence). The CDR3 loop spans 13 amino acids. Germline trimming cut 0 bases from V and 9 bases from J; bases unmatched to any gene: 1. Here the CDR3 DNA reads TGCAGTGCTAGAGAACTAGCGGGAGTTGAGCAGTTCTTC. It yields the protein CSARELAGVEQFF.

This clone was seen more than once but under ten times. The chain couples TRBV20-1 to TRBJ2-3; 8 nucleotides align to TRBD2. CDR3 length equals 12 residues. After removal of 8 bases from V and 6 bases from J, the junction contained 7 bases not matched to a gene. Per the germline V gene, CDR1 is DFQATT and CDR2 is SNEGSKA (reference sequence). In DNA, the CDR3 is TGCAGTACTCAGCCGGGGGGGGATACGCAGTATTTT. Translating it yields CSTQPGGDTQYF.

There are a few counts of this clone. The J gene is TRBJ1-5, the V gene TRBV20-1; weak D call: TRBD1 (5 bases). CDR1 and CDR2 (germline): DFQATT, SNEGSKA (reference sequence). The CDR3 sequence is 14 residues long. Trimming cost V 4 bases and J 0 bases, with 10 bases left between them. CDR3 in amino acids: CSAKTDYSNQPQHF. CDR3 coding DNA: TGCAGTGCTAAGACAGATTATAGCAATCAGCCCCAGCATTTT.

The table lists this clone with a few counts. Its ends do not fully match the called genes, so a read error is possible. The J gene is TRBJ2-1, the V gene TRBV19; 7 bases agree with TRBD2. The CDR3 contains 13 residues. Looked up from germline, CDR1 is LNHDA and CDR2 is SQIVND (reference sequence). CDR3 nucleotide sequence: TGTGCCAGTAGTATCGGAGCGGGACGTGTGTTCATCTTC. Its translation is CASSIGAGRVFIF.

This clone was recorded at least ten times. The genes are TRBV9 and TRBJ2-5; 8 bases are a match to TRBD1. Per the germline V gene, CDR1 is SGDLS and CDR2 is YYNGEE. The length of the CDR3 is 18 residues. Trimming removed 4 bases from V and 2 bases from J; junction bases left unmatched: 16. CDR3 in DNA: TGTGCCAGCAGCACCCGGACAGGGCGGGGTCGGGCTCAAGAGACCCAGTACTTC. This gives the protein CASSTRTGRGRAQETQYF.

This clone occurred many times. The rearrangement uses TRBV12-3 or TRBV12-4 and TRBJ1-2; D call uncertain. V lost 3 bases, J lost 1 base, and 15 bases lay in between. The CDR3 covers 16 residues. CDR3 region: CASSFVPRPLNYGYTF. Here the CDR3 DNA reads TGTGCCAGCAGTTTTGTCCCCAGGCCCCTTAACTATGGCTACACCTTC.

Many counts were recorded for this clone. The chain carries TRBV29-1 and TRBJ1-2, with TRBD1 identical over 11 bases. Germline V gene lookup returns CDR1 SQVTM and CDR2 ANQGSEA. This CDR3 is 12 amino acids long. J was trimmed by 7 bases and V by 8 bases; bases with no gene match: 6. CDR3 in DNA: TGCAGCTTCCGGGACAGGGGGTCTGGCTACACCTTC. This sequence encodes CSFRDRGSGYTF.

With regard to this clone: A read error is likely, as this CDR3 ends without the conserved phenylalanine or tryptophan. This sequence joins TRBV18 and TRBJ1-2, with 8 bases identical to TRBD1. Germline V gene data show CDR1 as KGHSH and CDR2 as LQKENI. The CDR3 is 15 amino acids. Trimming at V came to 2 bases and at J to 6 bases, leaving 8 bases not matched to a gene. The CDR3 here is CASSPTGQGINGYTL. The DNA of the CDR3 is TGTGCCAGCTCACCAACAGGACAGGGCATCAATGGCTACACCCTC.

As for this clone: One end of the junction does not line up with germline, which may come from a read error. The same CDR3 also results from other DNA sequences found in this sample. The rearrangement uses TRBV2 and TRBJ1-1; 8 bases fit TRBD1. Germline V gene sequence: CDR1 SNHLY, CDR2 FYNNEI. The CDR3 is made up of 14 amino acids. The CDR3 DNA sequence: TGTGCCAGCAGTTATCAGGGGGCAGGGACTGAGGCTTTCTTT. Protein: CASSYQGAGTEAFF.

The sample holds many counts of this clone. This sequence joins TRBV6-1 and TRBJ2-7; 14 nucleotides line up with TRBD2. V gave up 6 bases and J gave up 6 bases; unmatched junction bases: 10. CDR3 length: 16 residues. Germline CDR1 reads MNHNS; CDR2 reads SASEGT. The CDR3 protein is CASSIGLAGGPSEQYF. DNA of the CDR3: TGTGCCAGCAGCATCGGACTAGCGGGAGGCCCGTCCGAGCAGTACTTC.

In this sample, this clone turned up many times. The chain couples TRBV6-1 to TRBJ2-7; TRBD2 aligns across 10 bases. CDR3 length: 15 residues. V trimming: 5 bases; J trimming: 2 bases; junction bases outside the gene matches: 6. CDR1 and CDR2 from the germline V gene are MNHNS and SASEGT. DNA for the CDR3: TGTGCCAGCAGTTCATTAGCGGGGGGACCCTACGAGCAGTACTTC. It is translated as CASSSLAGGPYEQYF.

This clone was found many times. Additional DNA sequences in this sample encode the identical CDR3. The chain employs TRBV20-1 and TRBJ2-3; possibly TRBD1 or TRBD2 for D (7 bases each). Germline loops: CDR1 DFQATT, CDR2 SNEGSKA (reference sequence). V was shortened by 4 bases and J by 2 bases, with 13 bases between the two germline ends. The CDR3 is 14 residues long. Written as DNA, the CDR3 is TGCAGTGCTACAGGGAGGGGGCACACAGATACGCAGTATTTT. Protein product: CSATGRGHTDTQYF.

In this sample, this clone turned up many times. The chain is built from TRBV5-6 and TRBJ1-3; a possible D gene is TRBD1 (6 bases). The CDR3 length is 14 residues. The germline V gene has CDR1 SGHDT and CDR2 YYEEEE. V lost 1 base to trimming and J lost 5 bases, with 10 bases between them. The CDR3, as DNA: TGTGCCAGCAGCTTGCAGGGGCAAAGAAACACCATATATTTT. Translated, it gives CASSLQGQRNTIYF.

V is TRBV2 and J is TRBJ2-2; D possibly uses TRBD1 or TRBD2 (6 bases each). V gave up 3 bases and J gave up 4 bases, with 12 bases separating them. Germline CDR1 SNHLY, CDR2 FYNNEI. This CDR3 is built from 15 residues. The DNA for the CDR3 is TGTGCCAGCAGTGATGGCAGGGGAGGCACCGGGGAGCTGTTTTTT. It specifies CASSDGRGGTGELFF.

This clone showed up just a few times. This rearrangement joins TRBV6-1 to TRBJ1-6; D gene ambiguous. The CDR3 contains 14 residues. V shed 3 bases and J shed 8 bases, with 11 bases lying between them. Per the germline V gene, CDR1 is MNHNS and CDR2 is SASEGT. CDR3 in DNA: TGTGCCAGCAGTGATTGGGAGGGATATTCACCCCTCCACTTT. Encoded protein: CASSDWEGYSPLHF.

This clone showed up just a few times. CDR3 DNA sequence: TGTGCCAGCAGCGCTACACCTAAGTACACAGATACGCAGTATTTT. Its protein product is CASSATPKYTDTQYF. This chain links TRBV9 with TRBJ2-3; D remains ambiguous. Germline V CDR1 and CDR2: SGDLS, YYNGEE. The CDR3 has 15 amino acids. V lost 3 bases and J lost 2, with 13 bases in between.

This clone has at least ten counts. One end of the junction is discordant with germline, which a read error may explain. Within the sample, other DNA sequences also encode this same CDR3. This chain joins TRBV20-1 and TRBJ2-5; D tentatively reads TRBD1 or TRBD2 (5 bases each). CDR3 size: 14 residues. Germline CDR1 and CDR2: DFQATT and SNEGSKA (reference sequence). Here the CDR3 DNA reads TGCAGTGCGAGAGGGGCCCGGACCCAAGAGACCCAGTACTTC. This sequence encodes CSARGARTQETQYF.